This T cell receptor beta chain was sequenced during a study of T cells in localized non-small cell lung cancer. Whole-study findings and limits: There was higher T cell clonality in uninvolved adjacent lung than in tumor, and it was highest there.

The repertoire was sequenced with immunoSEQ multiplex PCR; TCRdb's copy has only in-frame clones and lacks some. The table lists 78,000 or so clones, approximately 84% of them singletons. On this clone itself: Its antigen is still unknown.

The CDR3 extends over 13 amino acids. With 0 bases removed from V and 5 bases from J, the gap between germline ends came to 8 bases. Germline V CDR1 and CDR2: SGHRS, YFSETQ. The rearrangement links TRBV5-1 to TRBJ1-1; no firm D call. This specimen was peripheral blood, taken before any cancer treatment. The source of this sequence is a man aged 35-69 years with stage I lung adenocarcinoma. CDR3: CASSLEVRTEAFF. The CDR3 DNA reads as TGCGCCAGCAGCTTGGAGGTAAGGACTGAAGCTTTCTTT.